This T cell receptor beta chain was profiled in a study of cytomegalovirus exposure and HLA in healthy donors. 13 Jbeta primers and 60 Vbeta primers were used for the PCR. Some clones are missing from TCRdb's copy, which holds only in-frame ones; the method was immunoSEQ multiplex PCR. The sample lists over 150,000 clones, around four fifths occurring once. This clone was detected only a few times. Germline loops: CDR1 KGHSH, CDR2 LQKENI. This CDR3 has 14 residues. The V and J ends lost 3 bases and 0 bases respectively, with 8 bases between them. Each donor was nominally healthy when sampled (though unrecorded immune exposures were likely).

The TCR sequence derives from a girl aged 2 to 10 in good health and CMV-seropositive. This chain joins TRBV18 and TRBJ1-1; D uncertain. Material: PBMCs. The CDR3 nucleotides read TGTGCCAGCTCACCTCCAGCGATGAACACTGAAGCTTTCTTT. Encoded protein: CASSPPAMNTEAFF.